This TCR beta chain was recorded in a study of Graves' ophthalmopathy and Graves' hyperthyroidism. Study-wide results and caveats: The blood repertoire also included most expanded thyroid clonotypes above 0.001 frequency.

Moderate-to-severe activity, CAS at least 3, NOSPECS at least 4 and duration under 3 months characterized donors with ophthalmopathy. Lactation, pregnancy, uncontrolled infections and other autoimmune diseases were all grounds for excluding patients. In this sample, this clonotype turned up once. The antigen is not known. One end of the junction does not line up with germline, which may come from a read error. CDR1 SGHTS and CDR2 YDEGEE come from the germline V gene. The CDR3 is 15 residues long. Beta-chain TCR CDR3 regions were amplified from RNA transcripts. The first round was an RT-PCR with HTBI primers, and the second round was a multiplex PCR. TCRdb itself ran the multiplex PCR reads through MiXCR, one entry per CDR3 protein. The table has 240,000 or so distinct CDR3 sequences, about 46% seen once.

The chain employs TRBV5-8 and TRBJ2-7, with TRBD2 identical over 9 bases. The origin of this receptor is an adult man with Graves' ophthalmopathy. Source material: peripheral blood. CDR3 protein: CASSLLAGVSYEQYF. For the CDR3, the DNA is TGCGCCAGCAGCTTATTAGCGGGAGTAAGTTACGAGCAGTACTTC.